The source of this T cell receptor beta chain is a study of T cell responses to AZD1222 COVID-19 vaccine. CDR3 length equals 13 residues. Germline CDR1 and CDR2: LNHDA and SQIVND (reference sequence). The V and J ends lost 1 base and 8 bases respectively, with 9 bases between them. Libraries were prepared by immunoSEQ multiplex PCR; TCRdb keeps only in-frame clonotypes and omits some of them. The sample yields 75,000 to 85,000 clones, around 88% seen once. Study results and limitations: Clonal diversity may have been underestimated in mostly white British donors. With dominance at 160-218 and 743-854, vaccine-associated CD4 TCRs spanned spike. When two AZD1222 doses had been given, Spike-specific TCR breadth and depth rose.

Worth noting for this clone: Its antigen is not identified.

The sequence was obtained from an adult who received the AZD1222 COVID-19 vaccine. The sequences come from peripheral blood, collected 28 days after the second AZD1222 dose. The V call is TRBV19, the J call TRBJ2-1, with D tentatively TRBD1 (5 bases). The CDR3 nucleotides are TGTGCCAGTAGTATAGCAGGGTTCGATGAGCAGTTCTTC. It codes for CASSIAGFDEQFF.